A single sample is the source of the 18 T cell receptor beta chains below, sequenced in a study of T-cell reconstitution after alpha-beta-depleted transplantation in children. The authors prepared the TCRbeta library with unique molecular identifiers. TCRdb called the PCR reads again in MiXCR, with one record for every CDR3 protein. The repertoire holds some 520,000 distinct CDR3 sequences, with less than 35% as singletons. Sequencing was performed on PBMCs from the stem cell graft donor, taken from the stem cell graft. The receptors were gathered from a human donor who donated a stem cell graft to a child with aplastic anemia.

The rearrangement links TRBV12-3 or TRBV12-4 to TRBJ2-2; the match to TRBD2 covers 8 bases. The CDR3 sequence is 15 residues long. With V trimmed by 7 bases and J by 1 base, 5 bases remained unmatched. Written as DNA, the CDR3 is TGTGCCAGCAAAGGGAGCGGGGGGAACACCGGGGAGCTGTTTTTT. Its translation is CASKGSGGNTGELFF.

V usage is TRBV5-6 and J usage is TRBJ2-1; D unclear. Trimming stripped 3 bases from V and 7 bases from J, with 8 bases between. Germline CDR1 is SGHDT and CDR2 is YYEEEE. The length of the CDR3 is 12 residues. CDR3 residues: CASSSNRNEQFF. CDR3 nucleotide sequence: TGTGCCAGCAGCTCGAACAGAAATGAGCAGTTCTTC.

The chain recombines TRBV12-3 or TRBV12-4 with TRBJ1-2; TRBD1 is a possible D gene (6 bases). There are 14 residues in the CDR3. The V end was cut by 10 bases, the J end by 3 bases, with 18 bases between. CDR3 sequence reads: CATREVGADYGYTF. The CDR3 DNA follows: TGTGCCACTCGAGAGGTGGGGGCCGACTATGGCTACACCTTC.

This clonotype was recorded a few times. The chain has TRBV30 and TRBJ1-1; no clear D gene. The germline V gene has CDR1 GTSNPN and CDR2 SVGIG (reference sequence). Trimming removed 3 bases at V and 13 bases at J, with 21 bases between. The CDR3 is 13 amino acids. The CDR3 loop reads CAWRKDPRSEVFF. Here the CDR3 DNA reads TGTGCCTGGAGAAAGGATCCCCGAAGCGAGGTTTTCTTT.

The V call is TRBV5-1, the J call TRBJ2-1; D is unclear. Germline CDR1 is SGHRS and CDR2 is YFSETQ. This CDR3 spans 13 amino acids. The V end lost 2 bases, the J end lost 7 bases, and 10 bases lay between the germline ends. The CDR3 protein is CASSFDVRNEQFF. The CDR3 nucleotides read TGCGCCAGCAGCTTTGATGTGAGAAATGAGCAGTTCTTC.

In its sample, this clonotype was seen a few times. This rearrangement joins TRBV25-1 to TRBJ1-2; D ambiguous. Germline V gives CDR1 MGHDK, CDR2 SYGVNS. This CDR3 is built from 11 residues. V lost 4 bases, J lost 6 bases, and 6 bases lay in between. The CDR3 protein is CASSGAHGYTF. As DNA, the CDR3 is TGTGCCAGCAGTGGTGCGCATGGCTACACCTTC.

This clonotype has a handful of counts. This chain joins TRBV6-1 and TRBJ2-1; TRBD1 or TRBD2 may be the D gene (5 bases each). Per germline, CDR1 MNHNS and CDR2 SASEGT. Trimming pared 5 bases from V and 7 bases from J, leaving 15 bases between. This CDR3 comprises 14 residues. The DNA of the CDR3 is TGTGCCAGCAGTCCCGGGGCCGGAGAAAATGAGCAGTTCTTC. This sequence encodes CASSPGAGENEQFF.

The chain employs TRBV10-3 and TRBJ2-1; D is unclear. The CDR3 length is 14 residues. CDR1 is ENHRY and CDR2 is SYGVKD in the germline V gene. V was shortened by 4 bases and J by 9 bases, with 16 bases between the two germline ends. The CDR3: CAISGVGSHSEQFF. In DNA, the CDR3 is TGTGCCATCAGTGGCGTCGGGTCTCATAGTGAGCAGTTCTTC.

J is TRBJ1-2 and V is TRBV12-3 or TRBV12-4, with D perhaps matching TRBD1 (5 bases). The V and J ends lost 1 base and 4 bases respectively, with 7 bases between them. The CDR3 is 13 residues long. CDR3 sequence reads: CASSLGDGYGYTF. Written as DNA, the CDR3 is TGTGCCAGCAGTTTAGGGGACGGCTATGGCTACACCTTC.

This chain's CDR3 is CASSFQPTVNTEAFF. The CDR3 DNA reads as TGTGCCAGCAGTTTCCAGCCCACAGTGAACACTGAAGCTTTCTTT. The chain is built from TRBV12-3 or TRBV12-4 and TRBJ1-1, with D hard to call. Between the trimmed V and J ends, which lost 3 bases and 0 bases, there was a span of 11 bases. The CDR3 consists of 15 residues.

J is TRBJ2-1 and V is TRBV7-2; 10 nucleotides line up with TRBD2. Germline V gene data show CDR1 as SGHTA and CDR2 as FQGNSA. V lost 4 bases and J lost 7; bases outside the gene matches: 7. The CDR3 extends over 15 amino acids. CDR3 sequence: CASSSAGGPGNEQFF. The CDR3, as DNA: TGTGCCAGCAGCTCAGCGGGAGGGCCAGGGAATGAGCAGTTCTTC.

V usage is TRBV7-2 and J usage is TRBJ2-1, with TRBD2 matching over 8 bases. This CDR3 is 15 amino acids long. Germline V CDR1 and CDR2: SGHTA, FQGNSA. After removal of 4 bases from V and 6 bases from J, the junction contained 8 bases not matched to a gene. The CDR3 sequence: CASSSPSGLRNEQFF. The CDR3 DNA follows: TGTGCCAGCAGCTCACCTAGCGGGCTACGCAATGAGCAGTTCTTC.

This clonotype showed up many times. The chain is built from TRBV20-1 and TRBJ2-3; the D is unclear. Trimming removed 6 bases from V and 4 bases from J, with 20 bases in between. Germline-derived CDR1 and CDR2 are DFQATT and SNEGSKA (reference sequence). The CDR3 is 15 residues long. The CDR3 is CSARKLGTTADTQYF. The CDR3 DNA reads TGCAGTGCAAGGAAGTTGGGAACTACCGCAGATACGCAGTATTTT.

This CDR3 is CSVVDTGFGSVDTGELFF. In nucleotides, the CDR3 is TGCAGCGTTGTAGACACAGGGTTCGGGTCGGTTGATACCGGGGAGCTGTTTTTT. This rearrangement joins TRBV29-1 to TRBJ2-2, with a possible D match to TRBD1 (6 bases). Germline CDR1 and CDR2: SQVTM and ANQGSEA. The CDR3 extends over 18 amino acids. Deletions cut 4 bases from V and 5 bases from J, with 26 bases between.

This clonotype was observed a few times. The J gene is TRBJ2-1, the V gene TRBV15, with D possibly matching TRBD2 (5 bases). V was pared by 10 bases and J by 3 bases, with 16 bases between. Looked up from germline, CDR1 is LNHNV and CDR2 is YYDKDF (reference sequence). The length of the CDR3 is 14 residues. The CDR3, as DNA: TGTGCCAGCAGAGCGGACCCCAACTACAATGAGCAGTTCTTC. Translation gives CASRADPNYNEQFF. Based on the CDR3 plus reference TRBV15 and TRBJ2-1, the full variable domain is DAMVIQNPRYQVTQFGKPVTLSCSQTLNHNVMYWYQQKSSQAPKLLFHYYDKDFNNEADTPDNFQSRRPNTSFCFLDIRSPGLGDTAMYLCASRADPNYNEQFFGPGTRLTVL.

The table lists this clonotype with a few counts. The CDR3: CASSSLRTGGYEQYF. The CDR3 coding sequence is TGTGCCAGCAGTTCCCTTCGGACAGGGGGTTACGAGCAGTACTTC. The chain combines TRBV6-5 with TRBJ2-7, with TRBD1 matching over 10 bases. The germline CDR1 and CDR2 sequences are MNHEY and SVGAGI. Trimming took 4 bases from V and 4 from J; bases not matched to a gene: 7. This CDR3 is 15 amino acids long.

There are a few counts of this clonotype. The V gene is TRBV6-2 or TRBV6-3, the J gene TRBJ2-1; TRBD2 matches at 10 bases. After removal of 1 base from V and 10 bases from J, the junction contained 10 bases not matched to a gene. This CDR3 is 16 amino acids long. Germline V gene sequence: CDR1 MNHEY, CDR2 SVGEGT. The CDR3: CASSYFESGREDEQFF. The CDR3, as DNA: TGTGCCAGCAGTTACTTTGAGAGCGGGAGGGAGGACGAGCAGTTCTTC.

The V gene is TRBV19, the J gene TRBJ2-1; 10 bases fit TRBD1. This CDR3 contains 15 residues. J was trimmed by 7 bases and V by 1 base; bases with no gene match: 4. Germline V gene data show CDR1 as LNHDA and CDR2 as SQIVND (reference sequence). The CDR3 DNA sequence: TGTGCCAGTAGTATAGGGGACAGGGGACGGAATGAGCAGTTCTTC. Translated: CASSIGDRGRNEQFF. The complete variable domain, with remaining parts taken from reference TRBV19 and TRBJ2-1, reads DGGITQSPKYLFRKEGQNVTLSCEQNLNHDAMYWYRQDPGQGLRLIYYSQIVNDFQKGDIAEGYSVSREKKESFPLTVTSAQKNPTAFYLCASSIGDRGRNEQFFGPGTRLTVL.